Given below is one T cell receptor (beta chain) in context. Its antigen is as yet unknown. The same CDR3 also results from other DNA sequences found in this sample. The data belong to a study of CD8+ T cells in alopecia areata. Findings and caveats of the study: Tofacitinib significantly reduced both scalp clonality and expanded CD8+ clones among the top 100. Sequencing of scalp tissue also captures the resident alphabeta T cells of normal skin.

Sequencing used cDNA as its template, made by extracting RNA and reverse transcribing it. Generated by immunoSEQ multiplex PCR, the TCRdb table keeps only in-frame clones and is missing some. The sample gives around 270,000 clones, nearly 60% of which show up once; approximately 1.8% is in the top ten. Described treatment: oral pan-JAK inhibitor, 5-10 mg twice daily. Trimming at V came to 3 bases and at J to 4 bases, leaving 3 bases not matched to a gene. Germline values: CDR1 SGHRS, CDR2 YFSETQ. The CDR3 runs 14 residues. This sample comprised CD4+ T cells sorted from blood, obtained at week 24, from a patient treated with tofacitinib. The chain combines TRBV5-1 with TRBJ1-1; 10 bases line up with TRBD1. This clonotype was obtained from a human donor with alopecia areata. DNA for the CDR3: TGCGCCAGCAGCTCCGGACAGGGGGGCACTGAAGCTTTCTTT. Its translation is CASSSGQGGTEAFF.